The present entry profiles one TCR beta chain with its context. The method was immunoSEQ multiplex PCR; TCRdb's version includes in-frame clones alone and lacks a portion of them. This repertoire shows 150,000 to 200,000 clones, around four fifths found once; its top ten account for under 0.95%. This specimen comes from a study of blood T cell repertoires in COVID-19. Unmatched junction bases numbered 5, after V lost 5 bases and J lost 0 bases. This CDR3 region has 16 residues. Germline V CDR1 and CDR2: MDHEN, SYDVKM. The chain joins TRBV28 to TRBJ2-2, with 8 bases fitting TRBD2. Material for sequencing was peripheral blood. This clonotype was sampled from a man in his fifties or sixties with COVID-19, enrolled during active disease. The CDR3 is CASSVPGLANTGELFF. The CDR3 nucleotides read TGTGCCAGCAGTGTACCGGGACTAGCGAACACCGGGGAGCTGTTTTTT. Looking up the rest from reference TRBV28 and TRBJ2-2 gives the full variable domain: DVKVTQSSRYLVKRTGEKVFLECVQDMDHENMFWYRQDPGLGLRLIYFSYDVKMKEKGDIPEGYSVSREKKERFSLILESASTNQTSMYLCASSVPGLANTGELFFGEGSRLTVL.